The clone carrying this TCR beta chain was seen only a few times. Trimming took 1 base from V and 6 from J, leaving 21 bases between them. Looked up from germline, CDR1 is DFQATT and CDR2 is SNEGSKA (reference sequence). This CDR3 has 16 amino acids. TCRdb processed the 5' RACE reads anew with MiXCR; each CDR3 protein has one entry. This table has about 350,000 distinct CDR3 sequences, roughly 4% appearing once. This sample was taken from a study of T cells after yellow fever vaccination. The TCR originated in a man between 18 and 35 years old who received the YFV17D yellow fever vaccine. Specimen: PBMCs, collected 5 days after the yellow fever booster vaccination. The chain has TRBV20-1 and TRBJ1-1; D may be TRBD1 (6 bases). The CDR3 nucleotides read TGCAGTGCTAGAGCCCCCACGTATACAGGGAGCGCTGAAGCTTTCTTT. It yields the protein CSARAPTYTGSAEAFF.